These T cell receptor beta chains were read from a single sample in a study of T cell responses to AZD1222 COVID-19 vaccine. Here immunoSEQ multiplex PCR was the method, and the copy in TCRdb shows in-frame clones only, minus some. The sample lists 100,000 to 120,000 clones; over 75% were seen once. Here the sequenced sample was peripheral blood, taken on day 0 of AZD1222 vaccination. The receptor source for this set is an adult in good health. Each CDR3 is given with its conserved first and last residue. The order of the fields is V gene, D gene, clone size, J gene, CDR3 DNA, CDR3 protein. D genes are given only for firm matches. Clone size appears in some rows only: once, few, many, or a class for an expanded clone.

V gene: TRBV7-2; D gene: TRBD1; clone size: -; J gene: TRBJ2-1; CDR3 DNA: TGTGCCAGCAGCTTAGTTGGACAGGGGGTGAACAATGAGCAGTTCTTC; CDR3 protein: CASSLVGQGVNNEQFF
V gene: TRBV5-1; D gene: -; clone size: -; J gene: TRBJ2-2; CDR3 DNA: TGCGCCAGCAGCGGATTAGGCACCGGGGAGCTGTTTTTT; CDR3 protein: CASSGLGTGELFF
V gene: TRBV14; D gene: -; clone size: -; J gene: TRBJ1-2; CDR3 DNA: TGTGCCAGCAGCCAAGGGGGGACATCATATGGCTACACCTTC; CDR3 protein: CASSQGGTSYGYTF
V gene: TRBV5-1; D gene: -; clone size: -; J gene: TRBJ1-2; CDR3 DNA: TGCGCCAGCAGCTTGGACAGGGTGGGCGGCTACACCTTC; CDR3 protein: CASSLDRVGGYTF
V gene: TRBV7-6; D gene: -; clone size: -; J gene: TRBJ2-1; CDR3 DNA: TGTGCCAGCAGCTTAGGGCCTAGCTACAATGAGCAGTTCTTC; CDR3 protein: CASSLGPSYNEQFF
V gene: TRBV11-2; D gene: -; clone size: -; J gene: TRBJ2-5; CDR3 DNA: TGTGCCAGCAGCTCCTCTAGAGTACACCAAGAGACCCAGTACTTC; CDR3 protein: CASSSSRVHQETQYF
V gene: TRBV12-3/TRBV12-4; D gene: -; clone size: -; J gene: TRBJ2-3; CDR3 DNA: TGTGCCAGCAGTTTACCTAGCACAGATACGCAGTATTTT; CDR3 protein: CASSLPSTDTQYF
V gene: TRBV5-5; D gene: -; clone size: once; J gene: TRBJ2-7; CDR3 DNA: TGTGCCAGCAGCTTGCTGGGGGTTGACGAGCAGTACTTC; CDR3 protein: CASSLLGVDEQYF
V gene: TRBV7-8; D gene: -; clone size: once; J gene: TRBJ1-4; CDR3 DNA: TGTGCCAGCACCCACGCAACTAATGAAAAACTGTTTTTT; CDR3 protein: CASTHATNEKLFF
V gene: TRBV3-1/TRBV3-2; D gene: -; clone size: -; J gene: TRBJ1-3; CDR3 DNA: TGTGCCAGCAGCCAAGAGGCCCGGGGCCCCTCTGGAAACACCATATATTTT; CDR3 protein: CASSQEARGPSGNTIYF
V gene: TRBV18; D gene: TRBD1; clone size: -; J gene: TRBJ1-4; CDR3 DNA: TGTGCCAGCTCACCACCAAGAAAGACAGGGAACGGAGACGAAAAACTGTTTTTT; CDR3 protein: CASSPPRKTGNGDEKLFF
V gene: TRBV11-2; D gene: TRBD1; clone size: few; J gene: TRBJ1-1; CDR3 DNA: TGTGCCAGCAGCTTAGGGACAGGGGGGAACACTGAAGCTTTCTTT; CDR3 protein: CASSLGTGGNTEAFF
V gene: TRBV28; D gene: -; clone size: -; J gene: TRBJ1-6; CDR3 DNA: TGTGCCAGCAGTTTCGTCGGCAGCAACTATAATTCACCCCTCCACTTT; CDR3 protein: CASSFVGSNYNSPLHF
V gene: TRBV7-9; D gene: TRBD1; clone size: -; J gene: TRBJ2-1; CDR3 DNA: TGTGCCAGCAGCCCGGGACAGGGGTCCTACAATGAGCAGTTCTTC; CDR3 protein: CASSPGQGSYNEQFF
V gene: TRBV29-1; D gene: TRBD1; clone size: once; J gene: TRBJ2-5; CDR3 DNA: TGCAGCGTTGAAGGTCAGGGGGCGATGAGCGAGACCCAGTACTTC; CDR3 protein: CSVEGQGAMSETQYF
V gene: TRBV28; D gene: -; clone size: -; J gene: TRBJ2-1; CDR3 DNA: TGTGCCAGCAGTTTATTCGAGACAGCCTACAATGAGCAGTTCTTC; CDR3 protein: CASSLFETAYNEQFF
V gene: TRBV7-8; D gene: -; clone size: -; J gene: TRBJ2-7; CDR3 DNA: TGTGCCAGCAGCCCCTCCTACGAGCAGTACTTC; CDR3 protein: CASSPSYEQYF
V gene: TRBV27; D gene: -; clone size: -; J gene: TRBJ1-5; CDR3 DNA: TGTGCCAGCAGTTTACAGGACCCAGATAGCAATCAGCCCCAGCATTTT; CDR3 protein: CASSLQDPDSNQPQHF
V gene: TRBV5-8; D gene: -; clone size: -; J gene: TRBJ2-3; CDR3 DNA: TGTGCCAGCAGCTTGGGGGGGACAGATACGCAGTATTTT; CDR3 protein: CASSLGGTDTQYF
V gene: TRBV7-2; D gene: -; clone size: -; J gene: TRBJ2-1; CDR3 DNA: TGTGCCAGCAGCTTAGCGCTCGGAGGCAGAGGGTCCTACAATGAGCAGTTCTTC; CDR3 protein: CASSLALGGRGSYNEQFF
V gene: TRBV5-1; D gene: TRBD2; clone size: -; J gene: TRBJ2-1; CDR3 DNA: TGCGCCAGCAGTCCCCCGGGACTAGCGGCAAACAATGAGCAGTTCTTC; CDR3 protein: CASSPPGLAANNEQFF
V gene: TRBV6-1; D gene: -; clone size: -; J gene: TRBJ1-5; CDR3 DNA: TGTGCCAGCAGTGTAACAGCCATTTATAGCAATCAGCCCCAGCATTTT; CDR3 protein: CASSVTAIYSNQPQHF
V gene: TRBV6-2/TRBV6-3; D gene: -; clone size: many; J gene: TRBJ2-7; CDR3 DNA: TGTGCCAGCAGTATGGGTTTCGAGCAGTACTTC; CDR3 protein: CASSMGFEQYF
V gene: TRBV7-2; D gene: -; clone size: -; J gene: TRBJ2-7; CDR3 DNA: TGTGCCAGCAGCTTAGGTTCTAGCAGCTCCTACGAGCAGTACTTC; CDR3 protein: CASSLGSSSSYEQYF
V gene: TRBV2; D gene: TRBD1; clone size: -; J gene: TRBJ1-2; CDR3 DNA: TGTGCCAGCAGACGGGTGGTGCAGGGGGCAGGCTACACCTTC; CDR3 protein: CASRRVVQGAGYTF
V gene: TRBV4-2; D gene: TRBD1; clone size: -; J gene: TRBJ2-7; CDR3 DNA: TGTGCCAGCAGCCAAGGCCAGGGGGCCTACGAGCAGTACTTC; CDR3 protein: CASSQGQGAYEQYF
V gene: TRBV19; D gene: -; clone size: -; J gene: TRBJ1-5; CDR3 DNA: TGTGCCACCGACACAGGTGGTCAGCCCCAGCATTTT; CDR3 protein: CATDTGGQPQHF
V gene: TRBV27; D gene: -; clone size: -; J gene: TRBJ1-6; CDR3 DNA: TGTGCCAGCAGTTTATCCAGTTATAATTCACCCCTCCACTTT; CDR3 protein: CASSLSSYNSPLHF
V gene: TRBV3-1/TRBV3-2; D gene: TRBD2; clone size: -; J gene: TRBJ2-5; CDR3 DNA: TGTGCCAGCAGCCACAGCGGGGGCCGGGGGGAGACCCAGTACTTC; CDR3 protein: CASSHSGGRGETQYF
V gene: TRBV18; D gene: -; clone size: -; J gene: TRBJ2-1; CDR3 DNA: TGTGCCAGCTCACCCTTAGCGGCAGTCTCCTACAATGAGCAGTTCTTC; CDR3 protein: CASSPLAAVSYNEQFF
V gene: TRBV2; D gene: -; clone size: -; J gene: TRBJ1-1; CDR3 DNA: TGTGCCAGCAGATCCGACGGCGTTGAAGCTTTCTTT; CDR3 protein: CASRSDGVEAFF
V gene: TRBV5-1; D gene: -; clone size: -; J gene: TRBJ2-1; CDR3 DNA: TGCGCCAGCAGCTACACTAATGAGCAGTTCTTC; CDR3 protein: CASSYTNEQFF
V gene: TRBV6-5; D gene: -; clone size: -; J gene: TRBJ1-3; CDR3 DNA: TGTGCCGGCGAGGCGGGGGGTGCAGCTGGAAACACCATATATTTT; CDR3 protein: CAGEAGGAAGNTIYF
V gene: TRBV5-4; D gene: -; clone size: -; J gene: TRBJ1-4; CDR3 DNA: TGTGCCAGCAGCTCCGGGCAGCCCACTAATGAAAAACTGTTTTTT; CDR3 protein: CASSSGQPTNEKLFF